This T cell receptor beta chain was sequenced during a study of T cells in Graves' hyperthyroidism and ophthalmopathy. Overall study findings and caveats: Blood shared most expanded thyroid clonotypes above 0.001. Before onset, ophthalmopathy was predicted by the model a median around 6 months earlier.

This clonotype was detected only a few times. What it recognizes is unknown. RNA transcripts served as the template for amplifying TCR beta CDR3 regions. Initially, a first-round RT-PCR of the TCR CDR3 employed the HTBI primer set. TCRdb recomputed calls from the multiplex PCR reads with MiXCR, one row per CDR3 protein. Here the sample spans about 420,000 distinct CDR3 sequences, 12% to 15% being singletons. The length of the CDR3 is 16 residues. The germline V gene has CDR1 MDHEN and CDR2 SYDVKM. The V gene lost 6 bases and the J gene lost 7 bases, with 24 bases spanning the gap. The sequenced material came from blood. This chain connects TRBV28 to TRBJ1-2; D is possibly TRBD1 (5 bases). This receptor was identified in a woman aged 18-29 years with Graves' hyperthyroidism. The CDR3 DNA follows: TGTGCCAGCAGCCAAGACCCATCCCAGGGCCGGAGTGGCTACACCTTC. It encodes CASSQDPSQGRSGYTF.